Listed here are 15 T cell receptor beta chains from one sample, sequenced in a study of blood T cell repertoires in COVID-19. The data were produced by immunoSEQ multiplex PCR, yet TCRdb's version contains in-frame clones alone and is incomplete. This table has over 200,000 clones, 81% appearing once. Sequencing was performed on PBMCs or T cells enriched from blood (not recorded which). These receptors all stem from a man aged 40-50 years who had recovered from COVID-19.

This clone was seen only a few times. The chain combines TRBV7-8 with TRBJ2-1, with D perhaps TRBD2 (6 bases). The V end was cut by 5 bases, the J end by 2 bases, with 13 bases between. The length of the CDR3 is 15 residues. Germline CDR1 is SGHVS and CDR2 is FQNEAQ. The CDR3 bases are TGTGCCAGCAGCCCCAGTGCGGGGCCCTACAATGAGCAGTTCTTC. Protein product: CASSPSAGPYNEQFF.

The chain recombines TRBV7-9 with TRBJ1-2; D gene uncertain. The CDR3 consists of 15 residues. The germline V gene has CDR1 SEHNR and CDR2 FQNEAQ (reference sequence). Trimming removed 1 base from V and 4 bases from J, with 13 bases in between. This CDR3 is CASSLGTPLPYGYTF. DNA for the CDR3: TGTGCCAGCAGCTTAGGGACTCCTCTTCCCTATGGCTACACCTTC. Combining the CDR3 with reference TRBV7-9 and TRBJ1-2 gives the whole variable domain DTGVSQNPRHKITKRGQNVTFRCDPISEHNRLYWYRQTLGQGPEFLTYFQNEAQLEKSRLLSDRFSAERPKGSFSTLEIQRTEQGDSAMYLCASSLGTPLPYGYTFGSGTRLTVV.

The CDR3 loop reads CASSPDGIDQPQHF. In DNA, the CDR3 is TGTGCCAGCTCACCGGACGGGATCGATCAGCCCCAGCATTTT. The rearrangement links TRBV18 to TRBJ1-5; D remains unclear. Germline CDR1 and CDR2: KGHSH and LQKENI. The CDR3 length is 14 residues. Trimming pared 3 bases from V and 5 bases from J, leaving 11 bases between. The variable domain in full, completed from reference TRBV18 and TRBJ1-5, reads NAGVMQNPRHLVRRRGQEARLRCSPMKGHSHVYWYRQLPEEGLKFMVYLQKENIIDESGMPKERFSAEFPKEGPSILRIQQVVRGDSAAYFCASSPDGIDQPQHFGDGTRLSIL.

The V and J genes are TRBV5-1 and TRBJ1-4, with 7 bases lining up with TRBD1. The J segment lost 5 bases and the V segment lost 0 bases, leaving 4 bases of the junction unmatched. The CDR3 is made up of 15 amino acids. Germline V gene sequence: CDR1 SGHRS, CDR2 YFSETQ. The CDR3 protein is CASSLAGQRNEKLFF. The CDR3 bases are TGCGCCAGCAGCTTGGCGGGACAGCGAAATGAAAAACTGTTTTTT.

This sequence joins TRBV7-2 and TRBJ1-5; perhaps TRBD1 as D (6 bases). Trimming removed 2 bases at V and 7 bases at J, with 15 bases between. The CDR3 has 15 amino acids. The V gene's germline CDR1 is SGHTA and CDR2 FQGNSA. This CDR3 is CASSLRTDVAQPQHF. CDR3 DNA sequence: TGTGCCAGCAGCTTACGGACAGACGTGGCGCAGCCCCAGCATTTT.

The rearrangement joins TRBV9 to TRBJ2-3, with 10 bases lining up with TRBD2. CDR1 and CDR2 (germline): SGDLS, YYNGEE. With 3 bases clipped from V and 9 bases from J, the junction kept 7 bases outside the gene matches. The CDR3 runs to 14 residues. CDR3 region: CASSASGSVGTQYF. The CDR3 DNA reads as TGTGCCAGCAGCGCTAGCGGGAGCGTAGGAACGCAGTATTTT. Looking up the rest from reference TRBV9 and TRBJ2-3 gives the full variable domain: DSGVTQTPKHLITATGQRVTLRCSPRSGDLSVYWYQQSLDQGLQFLIQYYNGEERAKGNILERFSAQQFPDLHSELNLSSLELGDSALYFCASSASGSVGTQYFGPGTRLTVL.

In this sample, this clone turned up many times. This rearrangement joins TRBV27 to TRBJ1-5, with D maybe TRBD1 (6 bases). In germline, CDR1 is MNHEY, CDR2 SMNVEV (reference sequence). V dropped 7 bases and J dropped 0 bases, with 16 bases sitting between them. CDR3 length: 16 amino acids. The DNA of the CDR3 is TGTGCCAGCACTCCCTTCGGGGGGCATAGCAATCAGCCCCAGCATTTT. As protein: CASTPFGGHSNQPQHF.

The genes are TRBV28 and TRBJ2-1; D might be TRBD2 (5 bases). Germline CDR1 and CDR2: MDHEN and SYDVKM. V dropped 10 bases and J dropped 6 bases, with 22 bases sitting between them. This CDR3 has 15 amino acids. The CDR3 sequence: CATDIGQGRTNEQFF. CDR3 nucleotides: TGTGCCACCGATATTGGCCAAGGGAGAACCAATGAGCAGTTCTTC.

The genes are TRBV3-1 (or the pseudogene TRBV3-2) and TRBJ2-7, with a possible D match to TRBD2 (5 bases). The CDR3 contains 13 residues. Germline V gene sequence: CDR1 LGHDT, CDR2 YNNKEL (reference sequence). V was clipped by 1 base and J by 6 bases, with 10 bases between them. The CDR3 nucleotides are TGTGCCAGCAGCCAAGCATCAGGAGGCGAGCAGTACTTC. Amino acid sequence: CASSQASGGEQYF.

Here the CDR3 DNA reads TGTGCCACTTGGAAGGGGGCTAGCACAGATACGCAGTATTTT. Protein sequence: CATWKGASTDTQYF. V usage is TRBV10-3 and J usage is TRBJ2-3, with 7 bases aligning to TRBD1. Per germline, CDR1 ENHRY and CDR2 SYGVKD. The CDR3 spans 14 residues. Trimming at V came to 10 bases and at J to 0 bases, leaving 7 bases not matched to a gene.

Here the CDR3 reads CASSPEMDRGNYGYTF. CDR3 in DNA: TGTGCCAGCTCACCGGAAATGGACAGGGGCAACTATGGCTACACCTTC. This chain joins TRBV18 and TRBJ1-2; 9 positions match TRBD1. CDR1 is KGHSH and CDR2 is LQKENI in the germline V gene. V was clipped by 3 bases and J by 2 bases; unmatched bases: 7. The CDR3 has 16 amino acids. The variable domain in full, completed from reference TRBV18 and TRBJ1-2, reads NAGVMQNPRHLVRRRGQEARLRCSPMKGHSHVYWYRQLPEEGLKFMVYLQKENIIDESGMPKERFSAEFPKEGPSILRIQQVVRGDSAAYFCASSPEMDRGNYGYTFGSGTRLTVV.

The CDR3: CASSSRKGTGGNSPLHF. The CDR3 DNA is TGTGCCAGTAGTAGCCGGAAAGGGACAGGTGGGAATTCACCCCTCCACTTT. V and J are TRBV19 and TRBJ1-6; TRBD1 matches 8 bases. CDR1 is LNHDA and CDR2 is SQIVND in the germline V gene (reference sequence). Losses at the gene ends were 4 bases for V and 7 bases for J; bases not matched to a gene: 12. The CDR3 spans 17 residues.

The chain is built from TRBV25-1 and TRBJ2-7; TRBD2 matches at 9 bases. CDR3 length: 17 residues. V shed 4 bases and J 2 bases; nucleotides not matched to a gene: 12. Germline CDR1 and CDR2: MGHDK and SYGVNS. The CDR3 nucleotides are TGTGCCAGCAGTGGCCGCGGGGGGGCTGGTAGCCCCTACGAGCAGTACTTC. It codes for CASSGRGGAGSPYEQYF.

V and J are TRBV13 and TRBJ1-6; D remains unclear. The ends were cut back, 4 bases at V and 14 bases at J, with 15 bases in the middle. The V gene's germline CDR1 is PRHDT and CDR2 FYEKMQ (reference sequence). This CDR3 region has 13 residues. The chain's CDR3 is CASSSRVTGTLHF. The DNA of the CDR3 is TGTGCCAGCAGCTCCCGGGTAACGGGGACCCTCCACTTT.

The chain recombines TRBV7-2 with TRBJ2-7; perhaps TRBD2 as D (5 bases). Germline V lookup: CDR1 SGHTA, CDR2 FQGNSA. V lost 4 bases and J lost 2, with 12 bases in between. This CDR3 is 14 amino acids long. The CDR3 region is CASSWGVATYEQYF. The CDR3 nucleotides read TGTGCCAGCAGCTGGGGAGTCGCGACCTACGAGCAGTACTTC.